This is a list of T cell receptor beta chains from one sample in a study of cytomegalovirus exposure and HLA in healthy donors. Only in-frame clones appear in the TCRdb table, and some are missing; sequencing was by immunoSEQ multiplex PCR. The sample shows tens of thousands of clones, 79% of them seen only once. Sequenced input: PBMCs. Receptors originate from a middle-aged woman in good health and CMV-seropositive. CDR3s include the opening cysteine and the closing phenylalanine or tryptophan. The order of the fields is V gene, clone size, J gene, CDR3 length, D gene, CDR3 protein, CDR3 DNA. A D gene is named only where the DNA matches it firmly. Clone size appears in some rows only: once, few, many, or a class for an expanded clone.

TRBV5-1	-	TRBJ2-7	14	TRBD1	CASSSGTGGSEQYF	TGCGCCAGCAGCTCCGGGACAGGGGGCTCCGAGCAGTACTTC
TRBV2	-	TRBJ2-1	17	TRBD2	CASPVGLGLAGDNEQFF	TGTGCCAGTCCCGTTGGCCTGGGACTAGCGGGGGACAATGAGCAGTTCTTC
TRBV6-5	-	TRBJ1-5	13	TRBD1	CASRDRSNQPQHF	TGTGCCAGCCGGGACAGGTCCAATCAGCCCCAGCATTTT
TRBV28	-	TRBJ2-1	21	-	CASSFPETGPTTARAYNEQFF	TGTGCCAGCAGTTTCCCCGAGACAGGCCCTACGACGGCTAGAGCCTACAATGAGCAGTTCTTC
TRBV28	-	TRBJ2-7	12	-	CASRSDTYEQYF	TGTGCCAGCAGATCCGACACCTACGAGCAGTACTTC
TRBV28	-	TRBJ2-3	12	TRBD1	CASDRGRNTQYF	TGTGCCAGCGACAGGGGGCGAAATACGCAGTATTTT
TRBV28	-	TRBJ1-1	14	-	CASTPYLESTEAFF	TGTGCCAGCACACCGTATTTGGAGAGCACTGAAGCTTTCTTT
TRBV19	few	TRBJ1-2	13	-	CASTRGGSYGYTF	TGTGCCAGTACCCGCGGCGGGAGCTATGGCTACACCTTC
TRBV5-1	-	TRBJ2-6	18	-	CASSLLGGAPLGANVLTF	TGCGCCAGCAGCTTGCTCGGCGGGGCCCCTTTGGGGGCCAACGTCCTGACTTTC
TRBV7-9	few	TRBJ2-3	12	-	CASSPLSDTQYF	TGTGCCAGCAGCCCTCTTTCAGATACGCAGTATTTT
TRBV6-5	-	TRBJ2-7	13	-	CASSSSIGYEQYF	TGTGCCAGCAGTTCTAGTATTGGGTACGAGCAGTACTTC
TRBV27	few	TRBJ1-2	14	TRBD1	CASSPQDRVHGYTF	TGTGCCAGCAGTCCTCAGGACAGGGTGCATGGCTACACCTTC
TRBV5-1	-	TRBJ2-3	15	-	CASSLDDSSTDTQYF	TGCGCCAGCAGCTTAGATGACAGTAGCACAGATACGCAGTATTTT
TRBV4-1	-	TRBJ1-1	17	-	CASSQGRVVTGYTEAFF	TGCGCCAGCAGCCAAGGGCGGGTTGTCACGGGGTACACTGAAGCTTTCTTT
TRBV5-1	-	TRBJ2-5	15	TRBD1	CASSLMGQGIETQYF	TGCGCCAGCAGCTTGATGGGACAGGGTATTGAGACCCAGTACTTC
TRBV9	-	TRBJ2-7	15	TRBD2	CASSLSGTSGTEQYF	TGTGCCAGCAGCTTATCCGGGACTAGCGGGACCGAGCAGTACTTC
TRBV5-1	-	TRBJ2-7	15	TRBD1	CASSEPRDSSYEQYF	TGCGCCAGCAGCGAACCACGGGACAGCTCCTACGAGCAGTACTTC
TRBV9	-	TRBJ2-1	14	-	CASSPRSGFDEQFF	TGTGCCAGCAGCCCCCGGTCAGGTTTCGATGAGCAGTTCTTC
TRBV18	-	TRBJ1-1	15	TRBD1	CASSLERGRWTEAFF	TGTGCCAGCTCACTGGAGAGGGGGCGTTGGACTGAAGCTTTCTTT
TRBV30	-	TRBJ1-1	12	-	CAWASILGEAFF	TGTGCCTGGGCTTCTATTCTTGGTGAAGCTTTCTTT
TRBV6-6	few	TRBJ1-1	15	TRBD1	CASSSVGQTFTEAFF	TGTGCCAGCAGTTCAGTGGGACAGACCTTCACTGAAGCTTTCTTT
TRBV6-1	-	TRBJ2-7	12	-	CASRDISYEQYF	TGTGCCAGCCGGGACATCTCCTACGAGCAGTACTTC
TRBV4-1	few	TRBJ1-6	15	-	CASSQLQEGPTPLHF	TGCGCCAGCAGCCAACTACAGGAGGGGCCGACACCCCTCCACTTT
TRBV7-9	-	TRBJ2-7	14	-	CASSFLGTNYEQYF	TGTGCCAGCAGCTTCTTGGGTACTAACTACGAGCAGTACTTC
TRBV5-1	-	TRBJ2-1	15	TRBD2	CASSPGEGSYNEQFF	TGCGCCAGCAGCCCGGGGGAGGGGTCCTACAATGAGCAGTTCTTC
TRBV5-5	-	TRBJ1-5	14	-	CASSLTGSNQPQHF	TGTGCCAGCAGCCTCACAGGGAGCAATCAGCCCCAGCATTTT
TRBV30	-	TRBJ1-5	15	TRBD1	CAWSAGQGPNQPQHF	TGTGCCTGGAGTGCGGGACAGGGGCCGAATCAGCCCCAGCATTTT
TRBV11-2	-	TRBJ2-3	15	-	CASSLWGGGTDTQYF	TGTGCCAGCAGCTTGTGGGGCGGGGGCACAGATACGCAGTATTTT
TRBV25-1	-	TRBJ2-5	14	TRBD2	CASSDWGGEETQYF	TGTGCCAGCAGTGACTGGGGGGGTGAAGAGACCCAGTACTTC
TRBV6-1	-	TRBJ1-4	16	-	CASSDYAGATNEKLFF	TGTGCCAGCAGTGACTACGCAGGGGCAACTAATGAAAAACTGTTTTTT
TRBV19	once	TRBJ1-3	13	-	CASSRGTGNTIYF	TGTGCCAGTAGCCGGGGGACTGGAAACACCATATATTTT
TRBV7-9	-	TRBJ2-5	15	-	CASSLATGYAETQYF	TGTGCCAGCAGCTTAGCAACAGGGTATGCGGAGACCCAGTACTTC
TRBV15	-	TRBJ2-5	15	TRBD2	CATSREGLDKETQYF	TGTGCCACCAGCAGAGAAGGACTAGATAAAGAGACCCAGTACTTC
TRBV5-1	few	TRBJ2-6	17	TRBD2	CASSLEVAGDGANVLTF	TGCGCCAGCAGCTTGGAGGTAGCGGGAGATGGGGCCAACGTCCTGACTTTC
TRBV6-4	-	TRBJ1-4	15	TRBD1	CASSDLGQKGEKLFF	TGTGCCAGCAGTGACTTGGGACAGAAGGGGGAAAAACTGTTTTTT
TRBV5-4	-	TRBJ2-7	16	TRBD2	CASSLTRGLAGGEQYF	TGTGCCAGCAGCTTAACGCGGGGACTAGCGGGAGGCGAGCAGTACTTC
TRBV18	-	TRBJ2-1	16	-	CAARSGRSSSYNEQFF	TGTGCCGCCCGGTCAGGAAGGTCCAGCTCCTACAATGAGCAGTTCTTC
TRBV4-1	-	TRBJ1-6	15	-	CASSSWTEPNSPLHF	TGCGCCAGCAGCTCCTGGACAGAACCAAATTCACCCCTCCACTTT
TRBV15	-	TRBJ2-7	15	TRBD1	CATSRGQGPSYEQYF	TGTGCCACCAGCAGAGGACAGGGCCCATCCTACGAGCAGTACTTC
TRBV6-1	-	TRBJ2-7	14	TRBD2	CAAAPGGLGYEQYF	TGTGCCGCCGCCCCCGGGGGGTTAGGGTACGAGCAGTACTTC
TRBV4-1	once	TRBJ2-7	15	-	CASSQGSGSRYEQYF	TGCGCCAGCAGCCAAGGGTCCGGGAGCAGATACGAGCAGTACTTC
TRBV27	-	TRBJ2-1	16	TRBD2	CASSYSGSVGYNEQFF	TGTGCCAGCAGTTATAGCGGGTCAGTGGGGTACAATGAGCAGTTCTTC
TRBV5-1	few	TRBJ1-2	14	-	CASSLSQGREGYTF	TGCGCCAGCAGCTTGAGCCAGGGGAGAGAGGGCTACACCTTC
TRBV25-1	-	TRBJ2-5	14	-	CASSEYGGRETQYF	TGTGCCAGCAGTGAATATGGAGGGAGAGAGACCCAGTACTTC
TRBV5-1	-	TRBJ1-2	13	-	CASSLDGGGSYTF	TGCGCCAGCAGCTTGGACGGGGGTGGAAGCTACACCTTC
TRBV5-8	-	TRBJ1-4	17	-	CASSLDLLLVGSGKLFF	TGTGCCAGCAGCTTGGATCTCCTACTTGTAGGTAGCGGAAAACTGTTTTTT
TRBV30	few	TRBJ2-3	16	TRBD2	CAWSGLAGAVSDTQYF	TGTGCCTGGAGTGGACTAGCGGGAGCGGTTTCAGATACGCAGTATTTT
TRBV6-6	-	TRBJ1-1	14	-	CASSYLGLNTEAFF	TGTGCCAGCAGTTACCTGGGCCTGAACACTGAAGCTTTCTTT
TRBV5-1	-	TRBJ2-5	12	-	CASSLVGETQYF	TGCGCCAGCAGCTTGGTCGGGGAGACCCAGTACTTC
TRBV27	few	TRBJ1-1	13	-	CASSFKGDTEAFF	TGTGCCAGCAGTTTTAAGGGAGACACTGAAGCTTTCTTT
TRBV18	few	TRBJ2-7	13	-	CASSPRQDYEQYF	TGTGCCAGCTCACCGCGACAGGACTACGAGCAGTACTTC
TRBV6-6	-	TRBJ1-3	15	-	CASSYIGGRGNTIYF	TGTGCCAGCAGTTACATAGGAGGCCGTGGAAACACCATATATTTT
TRBV5-6	-	TRBJ1-5	15	-	CASGLVNSPNQPQHF	TGTGCCAGCGGACTCGTCAACAGCCCCAATCAGCCCCAGCATTTT
TRBV4-2	once	TRBJ1-1	17	TRBD1	CASSRGQGAPGGTEAFF	TGTGCCAGCAGCCGAGGACAGGGGGCGCCGGGTGGCACTGAAGCTTTCTTT
TRBV5-4	-	TRBJ2-1	15	-	CASSFYVGLNNEQFF	TGTGCCAGCAGCTTTTACGTGGGACTTAACAATGAGCAGTTCTTC
TRBV18	few	TRBJ1-1	16	-	CASSPYPPSGDTEAFF	TGTGCCAGCTCACCATACCCTCCCTCCGGGGACACTGAAGCTTTCTTT
TRBV4-2	-	TRBJ2-5	16	TRBD2	CASSQVPPGGQETQYF	TGTGCCAGCAGCCAAGTCCCACCGGGAGGCCAAGAGACCCAGTACTTC
TRBV30	-	TRBJ1-5	14	-	CAWSFTGGNQPQHF	TGTGCCTGGAGTTTCACGGGGGGCAATCAGCCCCAGCATTTT
TRBV30	once	TRBJ2-2	20	TRBD2	CAWSAFGLAGGGRVTGELFF	TGTGCCTGGAGTGCCTTCGGACTAGCGGGAGGAGGAAGGGTTACCGGGGAGCTGTTTTTT